Presented here are 8 T cell receptor beta chains from one specimen sequenced in a study of CD8+ T cells in alopecia areata. Treatment here: oral pan-JAK inhibitor, 5-10 mg twice daily. Sequencing relied on a cDNA template that was reverse transcribed from extracted RNA. Libraries were prepared by immunoSEQ multiplex PCR; TCRdb keeps only in-frame clonotypes and omits some of them. In the table there are under 150,000 clones, around three fifths of which are singletons. The sequenced sample was CD4+ T cells sorted from blood, obtained at week 24, from a patient treated with tofacitinib. The receptors shown here come from a human donor with alopecia areata.

In regard to this clone: Other DNA sequences from this sample encode an identical CDR3 as well. The chain recombines TRBV7-2 with TRBJ1-1; D gene uncertain. This CDR3 comprises 13 residues. The germline V gene has CDR1 SGHTA and CDR2 FQGNSA. With 1 base removed from V and 1 base from J, the gap between germline ends came to 4 bases. The CDR3 region is CASSLVWNTEAFF. The CDR3, as DNA: TGTGCCAGCAGCTTAGTGTGGAACACTGAAGCTTTCTTT. The complete variable domain, with remaining parts taken from reference TRBV7-2 and TRBJ1-1, reads GAGVSQSPSNKVTEKGKDVELRCDPISGHTALYWYRQSLGQGLEFLIYFQGNSAPDKSGLPSDRFSAERTGGSVSTLTIQRTQQEDSAVYLCASSLVWNTEAFFGQGTRLTVV.

V is TRBV19 and J is TRBJ2-1, with no clear D. Germline CDR1 reads LNHDA; CDR2 reads SQIVND (reference sequence). The germline V and J ends were trimmed by 3 bases and 2 bases, with 2 bases remaining between them. CDR3 length: 12 residues. The chain's CDR3 is CASSIPYNEQFF. Written as DNA, the CDR3 is TGTGCCAGTAGTATTCCCTACAATGAGCAGTTCTTC.

The chain couples TRBV30 to TRBJ1-1; TRBD1 aligns across 8 bases. Unmatched junction bases numbered 2, after V lost 5 bases and J lost 0 bases. The CDR3 has 13 amino acids. The germline CDR1 and CDR2 sequences are GTSNPN and SVGIG (reference sequence). The DNA of the CDR3 is TGTGCCTGGGACAGGGGTCTGAACACTGAAGCTTTCTTT. Amino acids: CAWDRGLNTEAFF.

The chain employs TRBV15 and TRBJ1-2, with TRBD1 matching 9 bases. This CDR3 has 15 amino acids. Germline CDR1 is LNHNV and CDR2 is YYDKDF (reference sequence). V was pared by 5 bases and J by 6 bases, with 10 bases of the junction left unmatched. CDR3 sequence: CATSRVTGGVNGYTF. The CDR3 nucleotides read TGTGCCACCAGCCGTGTCACAGGGGGCGTGAATGGCTACACCTTC.

This chain joins TRBV2 and TRBJ2-5, with a possible D match to TRBD1 (6 bases). Per germline, CDR1 SNHLY and CDR2 FYNNEI. Trimming took off 6 bases at V and 4 bases at J, with 12 bases between the two ends. CDR3 length equals 13 residues. This CDR3 is CASSPEGVETQYF. CDR3 in DNA: TGTGCCAGCAGCCCTGAGGGGGTAGAGACCCAGTACTTC. Full variable domain (outside the CDR3, taken from reference TRBV2 and TRBJ2-5): EPEVTQTPSHQVTQMGQEVILRCVPISNHLYFYWYRQILGQKVEFLVSFYNNEISEKSEIFDDQFSVERPDGSNFTLKIRSTKLEDSAMYFCASSPEGVETQYFGPGTRLLVL.

The CDR3 spells CASSTMTGTLYNEQFF. In nucleotides, the CDR3 is TGTGCCAGCAGCACTATGACAGGGACTCTCTACAATGAGCAGTTCTTC. This chain links TRBV5-5 with TRBJ2-1, with D maybe TRBD1 (7 bases). The CDR3 is 16 residues long. V lost 4 bases, J lost 3 bases, and 17 bases lay in between. Per germline, CDR1 SGHKS and CDR2 YYEKEE (reference sequence).

The chain couples TRBV7-8 to TRBJ2-2; 12 nucleotides agree with TRBD2. The V gene end was trimmed by 5 bases and the J gene end by 1 base; junction bases not matched to a gene: 5. CDR3 length equals 17 residues. CDR1 and CDR2 (germline): SGHVS, FQNEAQ. DNA of the CDR3: TGTGCCAGCAGCGTAACTAGCGGGGGGCTGAACACCGGGGAGCTGTTTTTT. Amino acids: CASSVTSGGLNTGELFF.

The V and J genes are TRBV9 and TRBJ1-5; D is possibly TRBD1 (6 bases). The CDR3 has 15 amino acids. The V gene's germline CDR1 is SGDLS and CDR2 YYNGEE. V lost 2 bases to trimming and J lost 5 bases, with 14 bases between them. CDR3 region: CASSVSGAWDQPQHF. Written as DNA, the CDR3 is TGTGCCAGCAGCGTGTCAGGGGCGTGGGATCAGCCCCAGCATTTT.